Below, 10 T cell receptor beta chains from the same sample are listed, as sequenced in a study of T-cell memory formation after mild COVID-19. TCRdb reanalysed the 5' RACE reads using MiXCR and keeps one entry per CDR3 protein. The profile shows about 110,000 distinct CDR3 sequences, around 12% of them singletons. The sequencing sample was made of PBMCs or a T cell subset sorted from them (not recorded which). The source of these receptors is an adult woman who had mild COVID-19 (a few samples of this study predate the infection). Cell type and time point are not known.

The CDR3 bases are TGTGCCAGCAGCTCGACAGGGTTCCCCTACAATGAGCAGTTCTTC. This encodes CASSSTGFPYNEQFF. The genes are TRBV7-9 and TRBJ2-1; TRBD1 agrees at 7 bases. Looked up from germline, CDR1 is SEHNR and CDR2 is FQNEAQ (reference sequence). The CDR3 is 15 residues long. J gave up 2 bases and V 4 bases, and 5 bases lay outside the gene matches.

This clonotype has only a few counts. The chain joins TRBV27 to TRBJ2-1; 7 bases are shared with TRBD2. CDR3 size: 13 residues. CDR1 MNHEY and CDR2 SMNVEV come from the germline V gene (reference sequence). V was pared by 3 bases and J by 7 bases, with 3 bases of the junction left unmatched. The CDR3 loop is CASSFSSGNEQFF. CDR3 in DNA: TGTGCCAGCAGTTTTTCTAGCGGTAATGAGCAGTTCTTC.

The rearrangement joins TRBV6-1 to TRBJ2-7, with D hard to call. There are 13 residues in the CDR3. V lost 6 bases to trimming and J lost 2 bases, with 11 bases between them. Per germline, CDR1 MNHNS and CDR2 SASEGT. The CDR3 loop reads CASRGLATYEQYF. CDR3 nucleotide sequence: TGTGCCAGCAGAGGGTTGGCTACCTACGAGCAGTACTTC.

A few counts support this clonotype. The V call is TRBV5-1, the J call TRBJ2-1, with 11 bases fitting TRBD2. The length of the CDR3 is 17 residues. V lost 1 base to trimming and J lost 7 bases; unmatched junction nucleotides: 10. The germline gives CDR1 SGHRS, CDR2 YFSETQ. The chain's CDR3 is CASSLTLWGTSGNEQFF. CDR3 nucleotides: TGCGCCAGCAGCTTGACGTTATGGGGGACTAGCGGTAATGAGCAGTTCTTC.

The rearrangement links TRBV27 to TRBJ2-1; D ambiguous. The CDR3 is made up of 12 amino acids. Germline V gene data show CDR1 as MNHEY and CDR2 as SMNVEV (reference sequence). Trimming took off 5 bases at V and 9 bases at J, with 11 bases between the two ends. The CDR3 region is CASSLDMSEQFF. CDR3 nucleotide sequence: TGTGCCAGCAGTCTTGACATGAGTGAGCAGTTCTTC.

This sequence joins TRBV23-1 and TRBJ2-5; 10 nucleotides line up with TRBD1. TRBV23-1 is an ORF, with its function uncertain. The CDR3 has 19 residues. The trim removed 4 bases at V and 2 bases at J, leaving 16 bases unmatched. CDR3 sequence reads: CASSPRTGGIVAIQETQYF. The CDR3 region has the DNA TGCGCCAGCAGTCCGCGGACAGGGGGAATTGTCGCCATTCAAGAGACCCAGTACTTC.

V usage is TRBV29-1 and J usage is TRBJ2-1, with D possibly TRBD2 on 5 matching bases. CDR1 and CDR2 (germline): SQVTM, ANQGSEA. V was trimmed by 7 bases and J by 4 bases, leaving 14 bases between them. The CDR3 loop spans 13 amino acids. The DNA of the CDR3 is TGCAGCGCTCGGGATGGCCCTTACAATGAGCAGTTCTTC. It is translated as CSARDGPYNEQFF.

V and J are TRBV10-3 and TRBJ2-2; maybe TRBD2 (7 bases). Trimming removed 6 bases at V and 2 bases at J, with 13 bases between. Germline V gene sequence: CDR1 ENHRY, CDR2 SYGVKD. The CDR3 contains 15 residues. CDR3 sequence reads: CAISGGGGNTGELFF. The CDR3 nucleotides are TGTGCCATCAGCGGAGGGGGGGGAAACACCGGGGAGCTGTTTTTT.

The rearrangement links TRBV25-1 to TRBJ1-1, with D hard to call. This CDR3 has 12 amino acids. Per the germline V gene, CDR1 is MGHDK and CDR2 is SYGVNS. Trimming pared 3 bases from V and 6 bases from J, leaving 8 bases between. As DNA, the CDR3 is TGTGCCAGCAGTGACCCGAGGGCTGAAGCTTTCTTT. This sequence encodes CASSDPRAEAFF.

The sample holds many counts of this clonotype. As DNA, the CDR3 is TGCAGCGTTGAAGATACTGTCTCCTACGAGCAGTACTTC. It is translated as CSVEDTVSYEQYF. The rearrangement joins TRBV29-1 to TRBJ2-7; D remains unclear. CDR3 length: 13 amino acids. Trimming pared 0 bases from V and 0 bases from J, leaving 6 bases between. The germline V gene has CDR1 SQVTM and CDR2 ANQGSEA.